The 15 T cell receptor beta chains below all came from one sample that was sequenced in a study of CD8 T cells in Susac syndrome. After extraction with the RNeasy kit, about 0.5 to 1 ug of the RNA was reverse transcribed using random hexamers. MiXCR, applied by TCRdb to the immunoSEQ multiplex PCR reads, yields one record per CDR3 protein. The sample includes about 29,000 distinct CDR3 sequences, 90% to 95% of them seen just once. Material for sequencing was CD8+ T cells from PBMCs. Receptors were obtained from a human donor in good health.

The chain combines TRBV9 with TRBJ2-7; D is perhaps TRBD1 (5 bases). CDR3 length: 14 amino acids. V was trimmed by 2 bases and J by 2 bases, leaving 11 bases between them. Germline CDR1 is SGDLS and CDR2 is YYNGEE. The CDR3 DNA reads as TGTGCCAGCAGCGTCTCTTGGGGCCCCTACGAGCAGTACTTC. Translated, it gives CASSVSWGPYEQYF. Looking up the rest from reference TRBV9 and TRBJ2-7 gives the full variable domain: DSGVTQTPKHLITATGQRVTLRCSPRSGDLSVYWYQQSLDQGLQFLIQYYNGEERAKGNILERFSAQQFPDLHSELNLSSLELGDSALYFCASSVSWGPYEQYFGPGTRLTVT.

This chain joins TRBV7-9 and TRBJ2-1; TRBD2 matches 11 bases. Germline CDR1 reads SEHNR; CDR2 reads FQNEAQ (reference sequence). The V segment lost 3 bases and the J segment 6 bases; nucleotides outside the gene matches: 4. This CDR3 spans 15 amino acids. The CDR3 region has the DNA TGTGCCAGCAGCTTTAGCGGGGGGGAGCTCAATGAGCAGTTCTTC. It specifies CASSFSGGELNEQFF.

The CDR3 nucleotides are TGTGCCAGCAGCTTAGTCGGGCAGAACACTGAAGCTTTCTTT. Its protein is CASSLVGQNTEAFF. The gene calls are TRBV7-9 and TRBJ1-1; D is uncertain. Trimming removed 1 base at V and 1 base at J, with 7 bases between. The CDR3 is made up of 14 amino acids. Germline V gives CDR1 SEHNR, CDR2 FQNEAQ (reference sequence).

The chain links TRBV19 to TRBJ1-4, with D perhaps matching TRBD1 (6 bases). CDR1 and CDR2 from the germline V gene are LNHDA and SQIVND (reference sequence). CDR3 length: 14 residues. V lost 3 bases and J 8 bases, leaving 13 bases between the germline ends. CDR3 sequence reads: CASSMRGASEKLFF. The CDR3 nucleotides read TGTGCCAGTAGTATGAGGGGGGCGAGCGAAAAACTGTTTTTT.

The chain uses TRBV5-5 and TRBJ1-1; 8 nucleotides agree with TRBD1. CDR1 SGHKS and CDR2 YYEKEE come from the germline V gene (reference sequence). The CDR3 spans 16 residues. Trimming removed 2 bases from V and 3 bases from J; junction bases left unmatched: 9. CDR3 residues: CASSFQGASRDTEAFF. The CDR3 DNA reads TGTGCCAGCAGCTTCCAGGGGGCGAGCCGGGACACTGAAGCTTTCTTT.

The gene calls are TRBV6-5 and TRBJ2-3; 7 nucleotides agree with TRBD2. This CDR3 spans 14 amino acids. Germline loops: CDR1 MNHEY, CDR2 SVGAGI. V was clipped by 7 bases and J by 5 bases; unmatched bases: 9. The DNA for the CDR3 is TGTGCCAGCATGGCTAGCGGAAGGAGAGATACGCAGTATTTT. It translates to CASMASGRRDTQYF.

The rearrangement uses TRBV19 and TRBJ1-1; 11 bases align to TRBD1. CDR1 LNHDA and CDR2 SQIVND come from the germline V gene (reference sequence). Unmatched junction bases numbered 2, after V lost 3 bases and J lost 5 bases. The CDR3 is 14 residues long. The CDR3 reads CASSIGTGGTEAFF. For the CDR3, the DNA is TGTGCCAGTAGTATCGGGACAGGGGGTACTGAAGCTTTCTTT.

The V and J genes are TRBV5-6 and TRBJ1-1; TRBD1 agrees at 8 bases. Per germline, CDR1 SGHDT and CDR2 YYEEEE. The CDR3 has 14 residues. J was trimmed by 5 bases and V by 4 bases; bases with no gene match: 7. The CDR3 DNA is TGTGCCAGCAGCCTTTTCAGGGGGCCTACTGAAGCTTTCTTT. This translates into CASSLFRGPTEAFF.

The rearrangement uses TRBV10-2 and TRBJ2-7; D uncertain. V dropped 6 bases and J dropped 4 bases, with 22 bases sitting between them. There are 16 residues in the CDR3. Germline loops: CDR1 WSHSY, CDR2 SAAADI. CDR3 loop: CASREPTPTSFYEQYF. CDR3 coding DNA: TGCGCCAGCAGGGAGCCAACACCTACCTCCTTTTACGAGCAGTACTTC.

This clonotype was counted between two and nine times. The junction differs from germline at one of its ends, possibly a read error. The DNA for the CDR3 is TGTGCCAGCTCGCGGGGGGAGCCCGCGCACTTC. Translating it yields CASSRGEPAHF. The chain links TRBV27 to TRBJ2-5, with 8 bases aligning to TRBD2. CDR1 MNHEY and CDR2 SMNVEV come from the germline V gene (reference sequence). The CDR3 runs to 11 residues.

This clonotype is a singleton in its sample. The chain recombines TRBV5-4 with TRBJ1-2; the D is unclear. Germline V lookup: CDR1 SGHNT, CDR2 YYREEE (reference sequence). CDR3 length: 13 amino acids. Trimming took off 3 bases at V and 4 bases at J, with 10 bases between the two ends. CDR3 sequence reads: CASSSTGSYGYTF. CDR3 in DNA: TGTGCCAGCAGCTCGACCGGCAGCTATGGCTACACCTTC.

V gene TRBV7-9 combines with J gene TRBJ1-5, with D possibly matching TRBD1 (6 bases). Trimming shortened V by 8 bases and J by 5 bases, and 19 bases separated the two germline ends. Germline V lookup: CDR1 SEHNR, CDR2 FQNEAQ (reference sequence). The CDR3 sequence is 15 residues long. CDR3 DNA sequence: TGTGCCAGCGCCAAAGGGGGAAGCGGCCATCAGCCCCAGCATTTT. This codes for CASAKGGSGHQPQHF.

The chain carries TRBV12-5 and TRBJ1-4, with TRBD1 identical over 7 bases. The CDR3 runs to 14 residues. The junction had 7 bases not matched to a gene; V was cut back by 7 bases and J by 5 bases. Per germline, CDR1 LGHNT and CDR2 FRNRAP. DNA for the CDR3: TGTGCTAGTGCCAGGGACAGCTTAAATGAAAAACTGTTTTTT. The encoded protein is CASARDSLNEKLFF.

This clonotype was seen only a few times. The V gene is TRBV27, the J gene TRBJ2-3; no reliable D call. The CDR3 loop spans 13 amino acids. V was trimmed by 5 bases and J by 4 bases, leaving 10 bases between them. Germline CDR1 reads MNHEY; CDR2 reads SMNVEV (reference sequence). The chain's CDR3 is CASSPWSADTQYF. The CDR3 nucleotides read TGTGCCAGCAGTCCCTGGTCCGCAGATACGCAGTATTTT.

The rearrangement uses TRBV4-1 and TRBJ2-1; 13 positions agree with TRBD2. From germline, CDR1 is MGHRA and CDR2 YSYEKL. The CDR3 is 17 amino acids. The J segment lost 0 bases and the V segment lost 3 bases, leaving 2 bases of the junction unmatched. CDR3 in amino acids: CASSQTSGGSSYNEQFF. In DNA, the CDR3 is TGCGCCAGCAGCCAGACTAGCGGGGGGAGCTCCTACAATGAGCAGTTCTTC.